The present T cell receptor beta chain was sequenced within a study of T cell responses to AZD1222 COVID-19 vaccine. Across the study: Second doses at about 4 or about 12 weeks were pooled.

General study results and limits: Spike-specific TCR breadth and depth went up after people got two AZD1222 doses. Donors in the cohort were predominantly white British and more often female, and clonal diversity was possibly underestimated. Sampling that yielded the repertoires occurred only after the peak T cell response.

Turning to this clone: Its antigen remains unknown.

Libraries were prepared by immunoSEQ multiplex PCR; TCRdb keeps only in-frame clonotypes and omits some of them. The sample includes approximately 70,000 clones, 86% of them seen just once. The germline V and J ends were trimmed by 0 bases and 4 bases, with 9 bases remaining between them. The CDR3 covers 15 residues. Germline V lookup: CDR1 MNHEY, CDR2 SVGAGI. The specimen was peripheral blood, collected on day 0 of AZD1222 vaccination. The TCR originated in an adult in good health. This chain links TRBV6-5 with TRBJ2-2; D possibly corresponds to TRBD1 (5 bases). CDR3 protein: CASSYSVQGTGELFF. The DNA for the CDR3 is TGTGCCAGCAGTTACTCCGTCCAGGGCACCGGGGAGCTGTTTTTT.